This record covers a single T cell receptor beta chain. Between the trimmed V and J ends, which lost 7 bases and 3 bases, there was a span of 16 bases. The germline V gene encodes CDR1 MDHEN and CDR2 SYDVKM. This CDR3 has 14 amino acids. With TRAV- and TRBV-specific primers, first-strand cDNA was made, covering the alpha and beta chains. A constant-region primer paired with the V-primer adapter amplified TCRs over about 20 PCR cycles. TCRdb redid the calling of the reads with MiXCR, one entry per CDR3 protein. The profile shows tens of thousands of distinct CDR3 sequences, around 30% of them singletons. Time point denoted: before trial treatment. This entry belongs to a study of low-dose radiotherapy and immunotherapy resistance in tumors.

This specimen consisted of PBMCs, obtained before treatment. The chain has TRBV28 and TRBJ2-7; the D gene is possibly TRBD2 (5 bases). This clonotype was sampled from a female donor with ovarian cancer. The DNA for the CDR3 is TGTGCCAGCAACGCACCGGACGGGAACTACGAGCAGTACTTC. Translated, it gives CASNAPDGNYEQYF.